This T cell receptor (beta chain) was recovered during a study of cytomegalovirus exposure and HLA in healthy donors. Study-wide results and caveats: Analysis was carried out at a later point, and it linked a missense DCLRE1C variant to TCR beta V- and J-gene trimming. Some V segments, TRBV6-2 and TRBV6-3 among them, were indistinguishable and were therefore excluded. The authors listed roughly 150 TCR beta chains as cytomegalovirus-associated.

The CDR3 loop spans 10 amino acids. Germline V CDR1 and CDR2: SNHLY, FYNNEI. V gave up 10 bases and J gave up 9 bases, with 13 bases separating them. The PCR ran on 60 Vbeta and 13 Jbeta primers. Some clones are missing from TCRdb's copy, which holds only in-frame ones; the method was immunoSEQ multiplex PCR. The repertoire includes 65,000 to 70,000 clones, around 68% of them detected once, and approximately 11% sits in the top ten. A word on this clone: The antigen is not known.

The sequence was obtained from a woman between 25 and 40 years old in good health and CMV-seronegative. The specimen sequenced was PBMCs. The chain couples TRBV2 to TRBJ2-7, with a tentative D call TRBD1 (7 bases). The CDR3 DNA is TGTGCCACCCAGGGGGGCCCGCAGTACTTC. Its translation is CATQGGPQYF.